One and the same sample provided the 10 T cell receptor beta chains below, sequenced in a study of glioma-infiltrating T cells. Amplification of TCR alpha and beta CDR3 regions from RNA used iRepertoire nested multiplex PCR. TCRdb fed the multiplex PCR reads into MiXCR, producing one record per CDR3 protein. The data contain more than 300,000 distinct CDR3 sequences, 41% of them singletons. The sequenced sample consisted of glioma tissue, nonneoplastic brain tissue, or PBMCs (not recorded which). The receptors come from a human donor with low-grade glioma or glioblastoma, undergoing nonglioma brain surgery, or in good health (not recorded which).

Written as DNA, the CDR3 is TGCAGCGTTGGGGCGGGTTACTACGAGCAGTACTTC. The encoded protein is CSVGAGYYEQYF. This chain joins TRBV29-1 and TRBJ2-7; D may be TRBD2 (5 bases). Germline CDR1 SQVTM, CDR2 ANQGSEA. The CDR3 is 12 amino acids. The V and J ends lost 4 bases and 3 bases respectively, with 10 bases between them.

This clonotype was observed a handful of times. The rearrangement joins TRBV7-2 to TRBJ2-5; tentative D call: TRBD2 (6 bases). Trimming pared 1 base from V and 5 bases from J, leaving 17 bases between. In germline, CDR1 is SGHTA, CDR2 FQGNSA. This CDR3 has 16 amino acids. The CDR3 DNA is TGTGCCAGCAGCTTAGTTGGTAGCGGTCTGCGGGAGACCCAGTACTTC. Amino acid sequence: CASSLVGSGLRETQYF.

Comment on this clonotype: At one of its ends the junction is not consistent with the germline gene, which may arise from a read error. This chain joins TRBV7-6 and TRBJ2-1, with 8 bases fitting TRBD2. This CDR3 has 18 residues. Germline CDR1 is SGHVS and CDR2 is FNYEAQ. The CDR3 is CAGSFTSLAGSSYNEQFF. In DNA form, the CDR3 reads TGTGCCGGCAGCTTTACTTCCCTAGCGGGTAGCTCCTACAATGAGCAGTTCTTC.

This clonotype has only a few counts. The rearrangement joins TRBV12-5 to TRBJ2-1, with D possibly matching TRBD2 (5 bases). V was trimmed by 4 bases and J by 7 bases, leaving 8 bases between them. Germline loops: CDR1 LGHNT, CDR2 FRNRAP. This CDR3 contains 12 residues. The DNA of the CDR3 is TGTGCTAGTGGTTCTGGGGAGAATGAGCAGTTCTTC. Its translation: CASGSGENEQFF.

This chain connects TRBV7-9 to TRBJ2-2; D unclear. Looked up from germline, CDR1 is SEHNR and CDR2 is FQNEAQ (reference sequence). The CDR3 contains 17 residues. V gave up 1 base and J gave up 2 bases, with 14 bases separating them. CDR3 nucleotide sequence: TGTGCCAGCAGCTTAGATCCCTGGCAGGCTAACACCGGGGAGCTGTTTTTT. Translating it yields CASSLDPWQANTGELFF.

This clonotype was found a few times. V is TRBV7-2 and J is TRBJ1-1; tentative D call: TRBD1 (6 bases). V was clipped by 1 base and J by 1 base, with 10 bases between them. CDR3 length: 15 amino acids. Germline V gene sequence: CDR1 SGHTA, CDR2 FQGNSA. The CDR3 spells CASSLDRAKNTEAFF. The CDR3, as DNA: TGTGCCAGCAGCTTAGACAGGGCCAAGAACACTGAAGCTTTCTTT.

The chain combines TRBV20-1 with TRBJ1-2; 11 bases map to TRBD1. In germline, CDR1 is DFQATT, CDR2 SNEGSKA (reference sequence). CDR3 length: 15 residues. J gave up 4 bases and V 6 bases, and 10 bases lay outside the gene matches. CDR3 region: CSALGTGGTFYGYTF. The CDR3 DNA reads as TGCAGTGCCCTCGGGACAGGGGGTACCTTCTATGGCTACACCTTC.

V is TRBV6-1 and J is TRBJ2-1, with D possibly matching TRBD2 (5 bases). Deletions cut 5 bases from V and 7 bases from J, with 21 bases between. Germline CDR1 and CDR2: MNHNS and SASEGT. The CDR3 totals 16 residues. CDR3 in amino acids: CASSSPPGFSRNEQFF. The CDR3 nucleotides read TGTGCCAGCAGTTCGCCCCCGGGATTCTCTAGGAATGAGCAGTTCTTC.

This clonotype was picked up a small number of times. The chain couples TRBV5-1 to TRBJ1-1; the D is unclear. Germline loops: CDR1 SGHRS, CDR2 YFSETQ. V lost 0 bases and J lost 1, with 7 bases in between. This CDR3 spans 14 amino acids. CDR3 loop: CASSLDGRNTEAFF. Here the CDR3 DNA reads TGCGCCAGCAGCTTGGATGGACGGAACACTGAAGCTTTCTTT.

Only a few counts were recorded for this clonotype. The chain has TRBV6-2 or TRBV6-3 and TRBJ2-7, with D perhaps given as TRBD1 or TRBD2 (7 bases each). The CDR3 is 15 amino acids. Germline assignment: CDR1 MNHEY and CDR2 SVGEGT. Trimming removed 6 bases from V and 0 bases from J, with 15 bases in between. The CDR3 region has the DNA TGTGCCAGCAGCCGACAGGGAGGGAGCTCCTACGAGCAGTACTTC. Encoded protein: CASSRQGGSSYEQYF.